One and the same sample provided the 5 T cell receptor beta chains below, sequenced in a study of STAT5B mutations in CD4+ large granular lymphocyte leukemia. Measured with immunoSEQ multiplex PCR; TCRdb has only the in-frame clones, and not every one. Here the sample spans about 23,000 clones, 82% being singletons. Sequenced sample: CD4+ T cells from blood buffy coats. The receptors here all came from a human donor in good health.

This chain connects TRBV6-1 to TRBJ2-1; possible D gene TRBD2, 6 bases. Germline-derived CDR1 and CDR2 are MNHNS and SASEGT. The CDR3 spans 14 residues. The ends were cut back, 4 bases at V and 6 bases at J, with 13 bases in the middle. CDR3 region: CASSGEVRGNEQFF. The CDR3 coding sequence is TGTGCCAGCAGTGGGGAGGTTAGGGGCAATGAGCAGTTCTTC.

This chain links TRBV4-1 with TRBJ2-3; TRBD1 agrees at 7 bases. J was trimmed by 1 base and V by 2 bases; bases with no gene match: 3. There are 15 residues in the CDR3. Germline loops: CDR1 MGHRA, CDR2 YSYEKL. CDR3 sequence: CASSQTGVGTDTQYF. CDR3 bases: TGCGCCAGCAGCCAAACAGGGGTGGGCACAGATACGCAGTATTTT.

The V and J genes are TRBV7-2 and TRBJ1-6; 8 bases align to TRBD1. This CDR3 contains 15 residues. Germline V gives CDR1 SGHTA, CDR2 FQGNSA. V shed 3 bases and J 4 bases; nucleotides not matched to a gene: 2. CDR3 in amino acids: CASSLTGAYNSPLHF. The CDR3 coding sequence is TGTGCCAGCAGCTTGACAGGGGCTTATAATTCACCCCTCCACTTT. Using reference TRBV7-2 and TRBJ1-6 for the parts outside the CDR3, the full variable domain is GAGVSQSPSNKVTEKGKDVELRCDPISGHTALYWYRQSLGQGLEFLIYFQGNSAPDKSGLPSDRFSAERTGGSVSTLTIQRTQQEDSAVYLCASSLTGAYNSPLHFGNGTRLTVT.

DNA for the CDR3: TGTGCCAGCAGCTTAGTGGCTAGCGCAGGCACAGATACGCAGTATTTT. Protein product: CASSLVASAGTDTQYF. V usage is TRBV7-8 and J usage is TRBJ2-3, with D possibly TRBD2 on 6 matching bases. The CDR3 runs to 16 residues. The germline CDR1 and CDR2 sequences are SGHVS and FQNEAQ. Trimming pared 1 base from V and 1 base from J, leaving 12 bases between.

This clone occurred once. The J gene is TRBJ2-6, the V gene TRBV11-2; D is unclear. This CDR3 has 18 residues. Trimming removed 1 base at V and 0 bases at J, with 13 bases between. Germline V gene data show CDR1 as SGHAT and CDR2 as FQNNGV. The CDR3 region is CASSLVQAFYSGANVLTF. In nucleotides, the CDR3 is TGTGCCAGCAGCTTAGTCCAGGCCTTTTACTCTGGGGCCAACGTCCTGACTTTC.